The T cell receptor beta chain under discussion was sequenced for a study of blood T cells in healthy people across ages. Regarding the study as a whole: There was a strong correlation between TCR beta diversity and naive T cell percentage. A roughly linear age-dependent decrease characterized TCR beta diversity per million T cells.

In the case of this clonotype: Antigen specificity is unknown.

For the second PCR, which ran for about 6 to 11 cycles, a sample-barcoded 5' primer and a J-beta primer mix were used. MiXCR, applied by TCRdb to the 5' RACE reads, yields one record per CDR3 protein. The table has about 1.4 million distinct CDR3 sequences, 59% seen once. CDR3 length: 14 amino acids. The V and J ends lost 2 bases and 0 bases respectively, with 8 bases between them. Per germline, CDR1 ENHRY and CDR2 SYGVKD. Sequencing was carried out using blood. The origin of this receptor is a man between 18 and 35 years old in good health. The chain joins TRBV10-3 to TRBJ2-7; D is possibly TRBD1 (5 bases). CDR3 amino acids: CAISEQDISYEQYF. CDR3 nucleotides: TGTGCCATCAGTGAGCAGGACATCTCCTACGAGCAGTACTTC.